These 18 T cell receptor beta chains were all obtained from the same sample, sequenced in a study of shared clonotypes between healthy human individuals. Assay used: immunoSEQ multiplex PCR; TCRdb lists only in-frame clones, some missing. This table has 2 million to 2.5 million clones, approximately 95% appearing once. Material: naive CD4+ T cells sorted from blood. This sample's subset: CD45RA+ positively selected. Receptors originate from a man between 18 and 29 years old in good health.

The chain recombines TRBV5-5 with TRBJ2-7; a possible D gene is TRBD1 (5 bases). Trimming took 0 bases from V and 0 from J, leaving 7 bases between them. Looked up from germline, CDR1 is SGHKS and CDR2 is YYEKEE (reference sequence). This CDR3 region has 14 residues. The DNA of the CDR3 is TGTGCCAGCAGCTTGGCGGACAACTCCTACGAGCAGTACTTC. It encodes CASSLADNSYEQYF.

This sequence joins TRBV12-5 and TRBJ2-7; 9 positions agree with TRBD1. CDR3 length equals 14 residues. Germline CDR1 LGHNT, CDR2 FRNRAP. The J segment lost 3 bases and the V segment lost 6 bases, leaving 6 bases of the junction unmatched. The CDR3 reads CASGLGTGFYEQYF. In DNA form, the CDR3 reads TGTGCTAGTGGCCTTGGGACAGGGTTCTACGAGCAGTACTTC.

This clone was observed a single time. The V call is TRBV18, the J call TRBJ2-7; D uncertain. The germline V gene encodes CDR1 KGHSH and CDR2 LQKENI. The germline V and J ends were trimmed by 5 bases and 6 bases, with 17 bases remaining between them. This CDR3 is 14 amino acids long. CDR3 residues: CASSGDPGSGEQYF. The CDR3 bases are TGTGCCAGCTCAGGAGACCCGGGTAGTGGCGAGCAGTACTTC.

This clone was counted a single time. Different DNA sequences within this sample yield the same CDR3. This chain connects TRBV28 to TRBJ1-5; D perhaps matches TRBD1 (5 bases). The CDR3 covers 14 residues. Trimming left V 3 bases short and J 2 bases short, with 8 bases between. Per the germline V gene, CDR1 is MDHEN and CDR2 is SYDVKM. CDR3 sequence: CASSLWGGNQPQHF. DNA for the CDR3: TGTGCCAGCAGTTTGTGGGGGGGCAATCAGCCCCAGCATTTT.

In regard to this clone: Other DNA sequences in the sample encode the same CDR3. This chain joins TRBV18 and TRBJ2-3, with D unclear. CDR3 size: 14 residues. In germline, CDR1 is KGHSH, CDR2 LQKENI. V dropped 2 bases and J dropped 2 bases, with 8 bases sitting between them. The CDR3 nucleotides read TGTGCCAGCTCACCAGGCGCAGCCACAGATACGCAGTATTTT. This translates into CASSPGAATDTQYF.

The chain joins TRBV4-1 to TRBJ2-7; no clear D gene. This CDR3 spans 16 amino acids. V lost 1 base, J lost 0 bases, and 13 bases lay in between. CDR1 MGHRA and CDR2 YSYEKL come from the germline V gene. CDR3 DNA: TGCGCCAGCAGCCAAGCTGTGTCCACCTACTCCTACGAGCAGTACTTC. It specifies CASSQAVSTYSYEQYF.

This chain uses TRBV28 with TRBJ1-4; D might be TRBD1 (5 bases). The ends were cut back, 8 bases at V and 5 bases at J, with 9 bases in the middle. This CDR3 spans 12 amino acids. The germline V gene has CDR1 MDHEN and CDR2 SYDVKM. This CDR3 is CASGTANEKLFF. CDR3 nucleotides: TGTGCCAGCGGGACTGCAAATGAAAAACTGTTTTTT.

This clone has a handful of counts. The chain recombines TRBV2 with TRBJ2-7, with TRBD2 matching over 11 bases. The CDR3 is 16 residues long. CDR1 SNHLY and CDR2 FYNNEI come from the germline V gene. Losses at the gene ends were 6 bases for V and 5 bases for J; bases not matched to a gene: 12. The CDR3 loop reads CASSNRLAGGFNEQYF. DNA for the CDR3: TGTGCCAGCAGCAATCGCCTAGCGGGAGGATTCAACGAGCAGTACTTC.

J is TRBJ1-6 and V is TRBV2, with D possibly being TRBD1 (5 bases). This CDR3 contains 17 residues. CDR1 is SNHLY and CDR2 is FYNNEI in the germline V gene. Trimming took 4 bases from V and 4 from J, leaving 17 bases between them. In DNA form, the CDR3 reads TGTGCCAGCAGTGTCCGGGGGGACTTCCCATATAATTCACCCCTCCACTTT. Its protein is CASSVRGDFPYNSPLHF.

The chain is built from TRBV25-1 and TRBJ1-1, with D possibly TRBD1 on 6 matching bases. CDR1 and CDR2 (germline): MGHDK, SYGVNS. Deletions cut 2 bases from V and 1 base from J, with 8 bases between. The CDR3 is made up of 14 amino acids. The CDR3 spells CASSERGGNTEAFF. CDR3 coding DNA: TGTGCCAGCAGTGAAAGGGGGGGGAACACTGAAGCTTTCTTT.

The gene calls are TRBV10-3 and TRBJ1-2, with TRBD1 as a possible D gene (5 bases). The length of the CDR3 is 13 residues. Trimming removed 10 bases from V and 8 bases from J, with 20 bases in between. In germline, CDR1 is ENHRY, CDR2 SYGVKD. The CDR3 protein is CATSQRGEEGYTF. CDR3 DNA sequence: TGTGCCACCAGCCAGAGAGGGGAAGAGGGCTACACCTTC.

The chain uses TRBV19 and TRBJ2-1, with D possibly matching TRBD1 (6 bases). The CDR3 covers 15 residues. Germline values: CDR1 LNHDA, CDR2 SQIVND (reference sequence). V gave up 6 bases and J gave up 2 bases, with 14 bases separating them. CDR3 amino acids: CASSETGLTYNEQFF. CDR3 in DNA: TGTGCCAGTAGCGAGACAGGACTGACCTACAATGAGCAGTTCTTC. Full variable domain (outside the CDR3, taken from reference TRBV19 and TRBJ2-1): DGGITQSPKYLFRKEGQNVTLSCEQNLNHDAMYWYRQDPGQGLRLIYYSQIVNDFQKGDIAEGYSVSREKKESFPLTVTSAQKNPTAFYLCASSETGLTYNEQFFGPGTRLTVL.

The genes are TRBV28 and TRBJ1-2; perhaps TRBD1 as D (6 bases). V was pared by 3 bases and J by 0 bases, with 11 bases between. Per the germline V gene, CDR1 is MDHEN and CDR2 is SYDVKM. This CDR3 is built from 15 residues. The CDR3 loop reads CASSFPGASNYGYTF. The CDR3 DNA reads TGTGCCAGCAGTTTTCCGGGGGCGTCTAACTATGGCTACACCTTC.

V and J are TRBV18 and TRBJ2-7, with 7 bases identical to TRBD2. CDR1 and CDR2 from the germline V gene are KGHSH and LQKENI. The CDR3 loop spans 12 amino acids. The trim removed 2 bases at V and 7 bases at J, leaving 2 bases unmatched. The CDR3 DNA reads TGTGCCAGCTCACCAGGGGGGGAGGAGCAGTACTTC. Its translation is CASSPGGEEQYF.

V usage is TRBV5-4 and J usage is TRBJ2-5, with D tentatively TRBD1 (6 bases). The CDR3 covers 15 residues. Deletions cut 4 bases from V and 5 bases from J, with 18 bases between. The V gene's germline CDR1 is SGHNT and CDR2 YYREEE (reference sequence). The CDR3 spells CASSRGGLQGETQYF. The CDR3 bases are TGTGCCAGCAGCCGTGGCGGACTGCAGGGGGAGACCCAGTACTTC.

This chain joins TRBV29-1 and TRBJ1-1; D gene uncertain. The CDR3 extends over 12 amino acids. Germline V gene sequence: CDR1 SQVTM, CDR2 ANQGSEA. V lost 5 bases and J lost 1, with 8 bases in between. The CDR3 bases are TGCAGCGTTTTGGACGGGAACACTGAAGCTTTCTTT. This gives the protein CSVLDGNTEAFF.

The CDR3 reads CASSRQGSSTEAFF. In nucleotides, the CDR3 is TGTGCCAGCAGTCGTCAGGGGTCGAGCACTGAAGCTTTCTTT. The rearrangement uses TRBV6-1 and TRBJ1-1; a possible D gene is TRBD1 (6 bases). The CDR3 spans 14 residues. V was shortened by 5 bases and J by 4 bases, with 14 bases between the two germline ends. Germline CDR1 MNHNS, CDR2 SASEGT.

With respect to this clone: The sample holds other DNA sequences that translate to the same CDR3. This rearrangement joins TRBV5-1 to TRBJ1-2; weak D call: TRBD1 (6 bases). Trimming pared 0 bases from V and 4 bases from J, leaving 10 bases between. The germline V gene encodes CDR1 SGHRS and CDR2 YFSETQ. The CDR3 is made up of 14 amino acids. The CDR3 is CASSLDQGSYGYTF. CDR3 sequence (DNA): TGCGCCAGCAGCTTGGATCAGGGGAGCTATGGCTACACCTTC. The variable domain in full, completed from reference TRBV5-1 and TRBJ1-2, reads KAGVTQTPRYLIKTRGQQVTLSCSPISGHRSVSWYQQTPGQGLQFLFEYFSETQRNKGNFPGRFSGRQFSNSRSEMNVSTLELGDSALYLCASSLDQGSYGYTFGSGTRLTVV.